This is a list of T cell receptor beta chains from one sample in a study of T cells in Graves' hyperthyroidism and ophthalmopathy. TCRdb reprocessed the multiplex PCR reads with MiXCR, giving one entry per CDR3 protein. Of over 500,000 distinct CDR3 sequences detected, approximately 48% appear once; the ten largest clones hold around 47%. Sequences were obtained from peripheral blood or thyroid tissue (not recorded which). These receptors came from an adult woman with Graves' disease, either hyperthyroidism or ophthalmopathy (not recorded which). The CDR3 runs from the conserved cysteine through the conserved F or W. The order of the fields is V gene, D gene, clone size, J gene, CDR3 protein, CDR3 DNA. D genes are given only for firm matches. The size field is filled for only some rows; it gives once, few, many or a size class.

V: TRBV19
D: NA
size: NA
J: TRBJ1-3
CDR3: CASTSTANSGNTIYF
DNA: TGTGCCAGTACTTCGACAGCCAACTCTGGAAACACCATATATTTT

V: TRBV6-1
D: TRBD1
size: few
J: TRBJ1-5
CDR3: CASSEEPTGGFQPQHF
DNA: TGTGCCAGCAGTGAAGAACCGACAGGGGGCTTTCAGCCCCAGCATTTT

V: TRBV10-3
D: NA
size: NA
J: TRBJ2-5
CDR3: CATSPSVEDSVQETQYF
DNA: TGTGCCACCTCACCTAGCGTTGAAGATTCGGTTCAAGAGACCCAGTACTTC

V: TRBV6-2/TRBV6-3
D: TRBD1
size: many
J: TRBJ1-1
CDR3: CASTTGGNTEAFF
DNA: TGTGCCAGCACTACAGGGGGTAACACTGAAGCTTTCTTT

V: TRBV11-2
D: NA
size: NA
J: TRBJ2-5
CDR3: CASSLERGETQYF
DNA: TGTGCCAGCAGCTTAGAACGGGGCGAGACCCAGTACTTC

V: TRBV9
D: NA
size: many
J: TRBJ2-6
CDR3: CASSVFSTQGANVLTF
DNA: TGTGCCAGCAGCGTATTCTCTACCCAAGGGGCCAACGTCCTGACTTTC

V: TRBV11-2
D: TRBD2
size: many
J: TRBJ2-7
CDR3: CASTFSGTSITEQYF
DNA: TGTGCCAGCACCTTCTCCGGGACTAGCATTACCGAGCAGTACTTC

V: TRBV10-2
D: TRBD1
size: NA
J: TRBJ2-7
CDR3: CASSLLGQVSREQYF
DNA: TGCGCCAGCAGTTTACTGGGACAGGTTTCGCGGGAGCAGTACTTC

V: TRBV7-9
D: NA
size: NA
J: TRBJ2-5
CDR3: CASSQDRGSGREETQYF
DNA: TGTGCCAGCAGCCAAGATCGCGGATCGGGACGAGAGGAGACCCAGTACTTC

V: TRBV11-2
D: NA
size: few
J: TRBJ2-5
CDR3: CASSLDLTGGETQYF
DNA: TGTGCCAGCAGCTTAGATCTTACAGGAGGCGAGACCCAGTACTTC

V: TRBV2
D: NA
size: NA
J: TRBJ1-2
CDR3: CASLLRVYQGYTF
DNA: TGTGCCAGCCTATTGAGGGTGTATCAAGGCTACACCTTC

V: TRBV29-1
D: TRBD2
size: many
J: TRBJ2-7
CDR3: CSVDPGGETYEQYF
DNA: TGCAGCGTTGATCCGGGGGGGGAAACCTACGAGCAGTACTTC

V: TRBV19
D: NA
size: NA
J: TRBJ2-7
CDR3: CASSTPGRDEQYF
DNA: TGTGCCAGTAGTACGCCGGGTCGCGACGAGCAGTACTTC

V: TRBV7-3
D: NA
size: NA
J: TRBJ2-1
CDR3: CASSLVDQDNEQFF
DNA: TGTGCCAGCAGCTTGGTCGACCAAGACAATGAGCAGTTCTTC

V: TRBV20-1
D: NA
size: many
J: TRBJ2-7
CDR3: CSARQVQVEQYF
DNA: TGCAGTGCTAGACAGGTTCAAGTCGAGCAGTACTTC

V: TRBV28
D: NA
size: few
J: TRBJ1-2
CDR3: CASSALQGRGGYTF
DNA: TGTGCCAGCTCCGCACTTCAGGGTCGGGGTGGCTACACCTTC

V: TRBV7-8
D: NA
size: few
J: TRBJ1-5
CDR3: CASSYERVSNQPQHF
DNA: TGTGCCAGCAGCTACGAGAGGGTTAGCAATCAGCCCCAGCATTTT

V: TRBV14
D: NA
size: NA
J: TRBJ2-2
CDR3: CASSQARSSGRLFF
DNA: TGTGCCAGCAGCCAAGCTCGCAGCTCAGGGAGGCTGTTTTTT

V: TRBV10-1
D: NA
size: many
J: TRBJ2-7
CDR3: CASSESKKSYEQYF
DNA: TGCGCCAGCAGTGAGTCAAAGAAATCCTACGAGCAGTACTTC

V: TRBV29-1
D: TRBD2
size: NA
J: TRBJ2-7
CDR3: CSVGTSAEHGEQYF
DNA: TGCAGCGTCGGGACTAGCGCTGAGCACGGCGAGCAGTACTTC

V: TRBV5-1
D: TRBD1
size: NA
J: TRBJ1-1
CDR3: CASSPEGGETEAFF
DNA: TGCGCCAGCAGCCCGGAAGGGGGCGAGACTGAAGCTTTCTTT

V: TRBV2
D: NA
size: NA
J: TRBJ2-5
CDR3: CASSEAAVRGYQETQYF
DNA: TGTGCCAGCAGTGAAGCGGCAGTTCGAGGATACCAAGAGACCCAGTACTTC

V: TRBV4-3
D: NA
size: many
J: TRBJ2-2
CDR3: CASSQVRAGELFF
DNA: TGCGCCAGCAGCCAAGTACGGGCCGGGGAGCTGTTTTTT

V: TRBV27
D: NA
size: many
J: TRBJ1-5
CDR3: CASSYQSNQPQHF
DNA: TGTGCCAGCAGTTATCAGAGCAATCAGCCCCAGCATTTT

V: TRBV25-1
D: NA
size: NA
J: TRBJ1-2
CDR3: CASSARGPTNYGYTF
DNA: TGTGCCAGCAGTGCTAGAGGGCCCACTAACTATGGCTACACCTTC

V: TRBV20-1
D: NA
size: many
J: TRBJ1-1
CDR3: CRPNTAQQGRLEAFF
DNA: TGCAGGCCTAACACTGCACAACAGGGAAGGCTAGAAGCTTTCTTT

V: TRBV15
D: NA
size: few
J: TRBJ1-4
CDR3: CATSTPTGPVVF
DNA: TGTGCCACCAGCACCCCGACAGGTCCTGTGGTTTTT

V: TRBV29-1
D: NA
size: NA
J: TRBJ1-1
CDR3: CSVGYASVKHTEAFF
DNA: TGCAGCGTTGGGTACGCGTCAGTCAAGCACACTGAAGCTTTCTTT

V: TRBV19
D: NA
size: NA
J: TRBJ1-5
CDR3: CASSATVNQPQHF
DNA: TGTGCCAGTAGCGCGACGGTGAATCAGCCCCAGCATTTT

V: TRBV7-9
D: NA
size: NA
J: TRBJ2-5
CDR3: CASSLVANF
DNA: TGTGCCAGCAGCTTAGTGGCGAACTTC

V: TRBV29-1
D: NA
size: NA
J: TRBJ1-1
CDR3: CSVGRKNTEAFF
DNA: TGCAGCGTTGGACGGAAGAACACTGAGGCTTTCTTT

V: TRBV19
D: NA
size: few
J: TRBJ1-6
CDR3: CASSWDGGNSPLHF
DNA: TGTGCCAGTAGCTGGGACGGAGGGAATTCACCCCTCCACTTT

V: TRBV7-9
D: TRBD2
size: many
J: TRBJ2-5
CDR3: CASRLGRAYQETQYF
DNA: TGTGCCAGCAGGCTGGGGAGGGCCTACCAAGAGACCCAGTACTTC

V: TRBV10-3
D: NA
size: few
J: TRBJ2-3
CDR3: CAISERGPPTDTQYF
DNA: TGTGCCATCAGTGAGCGAGGGCCCCCCACAGATACGCAGTATTTT

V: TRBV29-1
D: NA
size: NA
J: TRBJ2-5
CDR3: CSVPLLEGMTQYF
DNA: TGCAGCGTGCCCCTCCTTGAGGGGATGACCCAGTACTTC

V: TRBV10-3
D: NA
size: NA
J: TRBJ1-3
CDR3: CAISEFYRTGNTIYF
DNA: TGTGCCATCAGTGAGTTTTACAGGACTGGAAACACCATATATTTT

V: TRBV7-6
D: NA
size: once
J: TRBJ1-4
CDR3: CASCPGGRNEKLFF
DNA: TGTGCCAGCTGCCCCGGCGGGAGAAATGAAAAACTGTTTTTT

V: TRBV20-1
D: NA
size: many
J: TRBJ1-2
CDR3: CSAKARQAYGYTF
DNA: TGCAGTGCTAAGGCAAGGCAGGCCTATGGCTACACCTTC

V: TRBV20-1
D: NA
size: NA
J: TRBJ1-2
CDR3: CSATSGYGYTF
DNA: TGCAGTGCTACCTCAGGCTATGGCTACACCTTC

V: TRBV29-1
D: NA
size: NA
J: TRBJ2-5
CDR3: CSVGPGKETQYF
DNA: TGCAGCGTTGGACCCGGGAAGGAGACCCAGTACTTC

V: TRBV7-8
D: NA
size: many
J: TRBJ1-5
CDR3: CASSLAWDINQPQHF
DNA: TGTGCCAGCAGCTTAGCTTGGGACATTAATCAGCCCCAGCATTTT

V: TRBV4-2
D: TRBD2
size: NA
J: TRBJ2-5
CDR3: CASSHTSRGSREGRVETQYF
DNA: TGTGCCAGCAGCCATACCTCGCGGGGTAGCCGGGAGGGCCGTGTGGAGACCCAGTACTTC

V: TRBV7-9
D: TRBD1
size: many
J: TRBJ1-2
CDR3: CASSHDRAGYGYTF
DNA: TGTGCCAGCAGCCATGACAGGGCTGGCTATGGCTACACCTTC

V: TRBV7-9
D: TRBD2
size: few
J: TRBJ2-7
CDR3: CASTDLSAGTDEQYF
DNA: TGTGCCAGCACCGACTTATCAGCGGGAACGGACGAGCAGTACTTC

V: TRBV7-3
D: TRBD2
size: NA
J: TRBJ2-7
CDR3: CASSSGLAGEGEQYF
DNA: TGTGCCAGCAGCTCCGGACTAGCGGGAGAAGGCGAGCAGTACTTC

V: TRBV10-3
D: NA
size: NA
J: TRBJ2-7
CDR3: CAARQAGEVYEQYF
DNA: TGTGCCGCGAGGCAGGCAGGGGAGGTCTACGAGCAGTACTTC

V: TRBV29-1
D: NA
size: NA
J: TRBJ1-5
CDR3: CSVSGKARNQPQHF
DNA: TGCAGCGTCAGTGGAAAGGCCCGAAATCAGCCCCAGCATTTT

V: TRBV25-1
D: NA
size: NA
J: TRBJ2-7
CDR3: CASSPQASYEQYF
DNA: TGTGCCAGCTCACCACAGGCCTCCTACGAGCAGTACTTC

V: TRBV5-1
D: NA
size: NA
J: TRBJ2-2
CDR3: CASRADGGRVGELFF
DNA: TGCGCCAGCAGGGCAGACGGGGGAAGGGTCGGGGAGCTGTTTTTT

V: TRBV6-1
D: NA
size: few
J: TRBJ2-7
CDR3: CASSGTELYEQYF
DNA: TGTGCCAGCAGTGGGACAGAGCTCTACGAGCAGTACTTC